The T cell receptor (beta chain) under discussion was sequenced for a study of T cell repertoires in cytomegalovirus infection (dated by TCRdb to between 2019 and 2020). For the study in its entirety: Alongside well-studied HLA-B-restricted epitopes, the peptide stimulations were aimed at recently identified HLA-C-restricted CMV epitopes, whose presentation resists viral immunomodulation. Donor HLA type was relevant to the analysis, because carriage of CMV infection together with the matching HLA type was indicated by public TCR beta signatures. What the work shows at the level of the full study, not this receptor alone: Carriers of CMV infection plus the relevant HLA type were discriminated by the cumulative frequency of public TCR beta family members in the study cohort and in an independent roughly 370-donor cohort. The ex vivo response was dominated by HLA-C-restricted CMV-specific TCR beta clonotypes, which also provided the single most frequent clonotype in two of eight donors.

The treatment or condition label, as the study defines it: in vitro stimulation with specific CMV peptide epitopes to enrich CMV-specific T cells. These reads were obtained on an Illumina HiSeq 1500. TCRdb reprocessing: public reads trimmed at Q25 with fastp, clones called with MiXCR, in-frame beta chains kept. Rows matching on CDR3 protein sequence are summarized as one entry with the most common DNA and genes. The sample records 370,000 or so distinct CDR3 sequences, roughly 34% of which are singletons. The ten biggest clones cover 13% of the sample. A few counts support this clonotype. What antigen it recognizes has not been identified. The record has no base qualities; no much larger clone is one base away. The source is a human donor in good health (CMV status not recorded). Some clones in this sample may be carry-over from other donors' samples. The specimen was cultured PBMCs, collected from culture after CMV antigen stimulation.

The DNA sequence is given as TGTGCCAGCAGTTACCCAATACAGGGTGGGGTCAAGGACACCGGGGAGCTGTTTTTT. The encoded protein is CASSYPIQGGVKDTGELFF. The rearrangement joined TRBV6-2 or TRBV6-3 to TRBJ2-2, and perhaps TRBD1 as D gene, on 6 matching bases. There are 19 amino acids in the CDR3, from cysteine to phenylalanine inclusive. The retained sequence is limited to the CDR3, 57 bases, with the frame set at the first base. The V end loses 2 bases and the J end loses 3 bases, and a stretch of 22 bases separates them. CDR1 and CDR2 (MNHEY, SVGEGT) derive from the germline V gene.